This TCR beta chain was identified during a study of cytomegalovirus exposure and HLA in healthy donors. Regarding the study as a whole: A later analysis linked a missense variant in DCLRE1C to the trimming of TCR beta V and J genes.

Concerning this clone itself: No antigen is known for it.

60 Vbeta and 13 Jbeta primers were used in PCR. TCRdb's table, derived via immunoSEQ multiplex PCR, lists solely in-frame clones and lacks some. The sample holds over 40,000 clones, over 60% seen once. Trimming pared 7 bases from V and 0 bases from J, leaving 8 bases between. The CDR3 totals 13 residues. Germline lookup yields CDR1 ENHRY and CDR2 SYGVKD. The genes are TRBV10-3 and TRBJ2-3; D ambiguous. This TCR was recovered from a woman aged 40-49 years in good health and CMV-seropositive. The sequenced sample consisted of PBMCs. The CDR3 sequence is CAIMSSSTDTQYF. DNA for the CDR3: TGTGCCATCATGAGTTCTAGCACAGATACGCAGTATTTT.